A few counts support the clone carrying this T cell receptor beta chain. Its target is unknown. The data were obtained in a study of T cells in Graves' hyperthyroidism and ophthalmopathy. The study, taken as a whole, reports: Ophthalmopathy could be told apart from stable hyperthyroidism with a 13 V-J model.

Source material for PBMCs was 10 ml fresh peripheral blood. Amplification of TCR beta CDR3 regions used RNA as the template. The TCR CDR3 first-round RT-PCR relied on the HTBI primer set. TCRdb passed the multiplex PCR reads through MiXCR, listing each CDR3 protein once. Of 650,000 to 850,000 distinct CDR3 sequences in the sample, around a sixth were seen once. CDR1 and CDR2 from the germline V gene are SEHNR and FQNEAQ (reference sequence). V shed 3 bases and J shed 3 bases, with 9 bases lying between them. This CDR3 has 14 amino acids. The chain recombines TRBV7-9 with TRBJ1-5, with unresolved D. The source is a woman between 50 and 59 years old with Graves' hyperthyroidism that later progressed to Graves' ophthalmopathy. The sequenced sample was blood. The CDR3, as DNA: TGTGCCAGCAGCTTCGACACCTTCAATCAGCCCCAGCATTTT. It encodes CASSFDTFNQPQHF.